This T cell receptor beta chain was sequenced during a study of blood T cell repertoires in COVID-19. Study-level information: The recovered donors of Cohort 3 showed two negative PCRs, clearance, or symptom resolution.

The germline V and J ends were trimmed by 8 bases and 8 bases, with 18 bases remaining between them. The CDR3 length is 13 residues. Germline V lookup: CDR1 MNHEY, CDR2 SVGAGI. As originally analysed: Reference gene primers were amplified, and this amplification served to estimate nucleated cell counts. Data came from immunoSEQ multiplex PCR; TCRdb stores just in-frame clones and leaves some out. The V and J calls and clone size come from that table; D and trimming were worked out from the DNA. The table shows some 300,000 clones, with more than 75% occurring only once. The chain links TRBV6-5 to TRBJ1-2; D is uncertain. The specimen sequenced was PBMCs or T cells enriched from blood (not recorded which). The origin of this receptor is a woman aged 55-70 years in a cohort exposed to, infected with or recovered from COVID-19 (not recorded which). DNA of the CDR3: TGTGCCAGCGGCCCCTTATCGGGATACGGCTACACCTTC. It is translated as CASGPLSGYGYTF.